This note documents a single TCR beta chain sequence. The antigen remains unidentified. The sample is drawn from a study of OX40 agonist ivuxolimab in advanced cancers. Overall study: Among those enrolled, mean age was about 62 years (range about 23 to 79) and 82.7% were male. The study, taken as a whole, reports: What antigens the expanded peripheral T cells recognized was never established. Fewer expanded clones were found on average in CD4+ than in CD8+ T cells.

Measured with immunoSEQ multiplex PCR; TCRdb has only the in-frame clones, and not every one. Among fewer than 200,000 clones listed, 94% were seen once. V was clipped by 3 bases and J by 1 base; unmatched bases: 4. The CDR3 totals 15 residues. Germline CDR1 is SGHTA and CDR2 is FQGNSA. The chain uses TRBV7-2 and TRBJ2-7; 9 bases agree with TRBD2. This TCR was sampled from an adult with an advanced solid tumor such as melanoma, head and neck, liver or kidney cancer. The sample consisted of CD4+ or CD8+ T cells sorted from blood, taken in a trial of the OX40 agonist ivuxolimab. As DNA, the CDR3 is TGTGCCAGCAGCTTCGCTAGCGGGGTATCCTACGAGCAGTACTTC. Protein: CASSFASGVSYEQYF.